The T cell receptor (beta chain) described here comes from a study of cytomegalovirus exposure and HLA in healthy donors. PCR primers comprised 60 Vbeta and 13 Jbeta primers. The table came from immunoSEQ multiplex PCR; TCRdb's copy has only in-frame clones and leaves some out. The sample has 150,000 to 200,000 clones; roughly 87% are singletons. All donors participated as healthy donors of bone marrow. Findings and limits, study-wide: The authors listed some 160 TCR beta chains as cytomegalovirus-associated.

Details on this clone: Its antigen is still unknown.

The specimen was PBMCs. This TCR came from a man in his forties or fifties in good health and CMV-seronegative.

The CDR3 DNA follows: TGTGCCAGCAGCCCCCTAGCGTCGTCCTACAATGAGCAGTTCTTC. Translating gives CASSPLASSYNEQFF. The chain uses TRBV7-9 and TRBJ2-1, with TRBD2 as a possible D gene (6 bases). The length of the CDR3 is 15 residues. Germline V gives CDR1 SEHNR, CDR2 FQNEAQ (reference sequence). The V end was cut by 5 bases, the J end by 1 base, with 12 bases between.